The entry that follows covers one TCR beta chain sequence. What it binds is unknown. This entry belongs to a study of monozygotic twins with inflammatory bowel disease. Notes on the study in general: Repertoire similarity did not separate concordant from discordant twins, possibly from limited power. The sharing of clonotypes with others was lower in IBD patients than in healthy twins, especially with disease activity.

Germline CDR1 SGHDT, CDR2 YYEEEE. This CDR3 has 13 residues. Each of the TCR libraries took 3500 ng of total RNA. TCRdb re-called the 5' RACE reads and shows each CDR3 protein once, DNA omitted. Seen in this sample are some 300,000 distinct CDR3 sequences; the ten most common clones hold 5.5% to 6.5%. V usage is TRBV5-6 and J usage is TRBJ2-1. Sequenced material: blood. This sequence originates from a human donor with ulcerative colitis or Crohn's disease, or a healthy co-twin of an affected twin (not recorded which). CDR3 sequence: CASTQLRGNEQFF.